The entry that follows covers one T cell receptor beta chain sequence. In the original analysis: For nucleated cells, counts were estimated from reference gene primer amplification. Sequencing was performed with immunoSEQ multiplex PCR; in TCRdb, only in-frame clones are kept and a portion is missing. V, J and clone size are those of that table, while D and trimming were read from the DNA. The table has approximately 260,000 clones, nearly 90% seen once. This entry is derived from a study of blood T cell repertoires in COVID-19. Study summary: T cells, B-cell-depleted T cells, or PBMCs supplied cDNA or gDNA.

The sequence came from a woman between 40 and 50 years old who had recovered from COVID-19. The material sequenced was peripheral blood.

The CDR3 protein is CAISELETGTYNSPLHF. The CDR3 DNA follows: TGTGCCATCAGTGAGCTTGAGACGGGGACCTATAATTCACCCCTCCACTTT. V usage is TRBV10-3 and J usage is TRBJ1-6; D is ambiguous. V was clipped by 2 bases and J by 2 bases, with 13 bases between them. Germline V gives CDR1 ENHRY, CDR2 SYGVKD. This CDR3 is 17 amino acids long.